One and the same sample provided the 15 T cell receptor beta chains below, sequenced in a study of blood T cell repertoires in COVID-19. Some clones are missing from TCRdb's copy, which holds only in-frame ones; the method was immunoSEQ multiplex PCR. Of 100,000 to 150,000 clones listed, around nine tenths are singletons. The sequenced sample consisted of peripheral blood. These receptors all stem from a woman older than 75 with acute or convalescent COVID-19.

The chain uses TRBV6-4 and TRBJ2-4; the match to TRBD1 covers 7 bases. The germline V gene has CDR1 MRHNA and CDR2 SNTAGT. The CDR3 has 18 amino acids. The V and J ends lost 1 base and 0 bases, in that order; junction bases with no gene match: 9. In DNA, the CDR3 is TGTGCCAGCAGTGACTTATGGGACAGTTACCTAGCCAAAAACATTCAGTACTTC. It translates to CASSDLWDSYLAKNIQYF.

This clone was detected once. The chain uses TRBV6-5 and TRBJ2-4, with 8 bases matching TRBD1. The V and J ends lost 5 bases and 6 bases, in that order; junction bases with no gene match: 9. The germline CDR1 and CDR2 sequences are MNHEY and SVGAGI. The CDR3 consists of 15 residues. The CDR3 bases are TGTGCCAGCAGTCGACAGGGGCAAGGAACAAACATTCAGTACTTC. It is translated as CASSRQGQGTNIQYF.

The J gene is TRBJ1-3, the V gene TRBV5-1; unclear D gene. Per germline, CDR1 SGHRS and CDR2 YFSETQ. CDR3 size: 16 residues. Trimming stripped 0 bases from V and 4 bases from J, with 14 bases between. The CDR3 protein is CASSLEFRVAGNTIYF. The CDR3, as DNA: TGCGCCAGCAGCTTGGAATTTCGGGTTGCAGGAAACACCATATATTTT.

V usage is TRBV24-1 and J usage is TRBJ2-2; 8 nucleotides match TRBD1. The CDR3 consists of 14 residues. The germline gives CDR1 KGHDR, CDR2 SFDVKD. With 7 bases clipped from V and 7 bases from J, the junction kept 7 bases outside the gene matches. The CDR3 DNA reads as TGTGCCACCAGCCGGGACAGGCGGGGCGGGGAGCTGTTTTTT. This gives the protein CATSRDRRGGELFF.

This sequence joins TRBV5-1 and TRBJ2-7; perhaps TRBD2 as D (6 bases). This CDR3 has 14 residues. CDR1 SGHRS and CDR2 YFSETQ come from the germline V gene. The V and J ends lost 4 bases and 2 bases respectively, with 13 bases between them. The CDR3 DNA reads as TGCGCCAGCAGCGCCTGGGACTTAACCTACGAGCAGTACTTC. It encodes CASSAWDLTYEQYF.

V gene TRBV19 combines with J gene TRBJ2-4; D might be TRBD2 (7 bases). CDR3 size: 17 residues. From germline, CDR1 is LNHDA and CDR2 SQIVND (reference sequence). Trimming pared 7 bases from V and 0 bases from J, leaving 19 bases between. The CDR3 reads CASTLKGGALAKNIQYF. In nucleotides, the CDR3 is TGTGCCAGTACGCTTAAGGGGGGGGCCCTAGCCAAAAACATTCAGTACTTC.

In this sample, this clone turned up a few times. V usage is TRBV6-5 and J usage is TRBJ1-1, with D maybe TRBD1 (5 bases). Trimming took 2 bases from V and 8 from J, leaving 12 bases between them. The CDR3 extends over 13 amino acids. Germline V gives CDR1 MNHEY, CDR2 SVGAGI. CDR3 sequence: CASSYRLSGEAFF. CDR3 coding DNA: TGTGCCAGCAGTTACAGACTTTCAGGGGAAGCTTTCTTT.

This chain connects TRBV9 to TRBJ1-2, with 8 nucleotides matching TRBD1. Germline CDR1 SGDLS, CDR2 YYNGEE. V dropped 3 bases and J dropped 8; count of bases not matched to a gene: 9. The CDR3 loop spans 14 amino acids. CDR3 nucleotide sequence: TGTGCCAGCAGCGAGCGGACAGGGAGAGAGGGCTACACCTTC. Translating gives CASSERTGREGYTF.

The chain recombines TRBV9 with TRBJ1-4; D remains unclear. CDR3 size: 15 residues. Germline CDR1 is SGDLS and CDR2 is YYNGEE. Trimming took 0 bases from V and 5 from J, leaving 11 bases between them. CDR3 in DNA: TGTGCCAGCAGCGTAGCTACGGGGTCCAATGAAAAACTGTTTTTT. As protein: CASSVATGSNEKLFF.

The chain is built from TRBV6-5 and TRBJ1-2; maybe TRBD1 (6 bases). The CDR3 length is 13 residues. Germline lookup yields CDR1 MNHEY and CDR2 SVGAGI. The V end lost 2 bases, the J end lost 4 bases, and 8 bases lay between the germline ends. The CDR3 loop reads CASSYGGPYGYTF. CDR3 coding DNA: TGTGCCAGCAGTTACGGGGGCCCCTATGGCTACACCTTC.

V gene TRBV11-1 combines with J gene TRBJ2-7; D gene uncertain. The germline V gene has CDR1 SGHAT and CDR2 FQDESV (reference sequence). CDR3 length: 13 residues. Trimming took off 2 bases at V and 2 bases at J, with 7 bases between the two ends. In DNA, the CDR3 is TGTGCCAGCAGCTTATTGCAGACCTACGAGCAGTACTTC. Its protein is CASSLLQTYEQYF.

This clone was observed a handful of times. This chain joins TRBV9 and TRBJ1-1, with D possibly being TRBD1 (6 bases). Trimming took 1 base from V and 5 from J, leaving 15 bases between them. There are 15 residues in the CDR3. Germline V lookup: CDR1 SGDLS, CDR2 YYNGEE. CDR3 in DNA: TGTGCCAGCAGCGTAATCGGGGGGCCGGGTACTGAAGCTTTCTTT. Translating it yields CASSVIGGPGTEAFF. Based on the CDR3 plus reference TRBV9 and TRBJ1-1, the full variable domain is DSGVTQTPKHLITATGQRVTLRCSPRSGDLSVYWYQQSLDQGLQFLIQYYNGEERAKGNILERFSAQQFPDLHSELNLSSLELGDSALYFCASSVIGGPGTEAFFGQGTRLTVV.

A single count supports this clone. The genes are TRBV5-1 and TRBJ2-3; D may be TRBD2 (6 bases). CDR3 length: 18 residues. Germline lookup yields CDR1 SGHRS and CDR2 YFSETQ. Trimming pared 6 bases from V and 2 bases from J, leaving 25 bases between. This chain's CDR3 is CASTPKAGLSGVTDTQYF. The CDR3 nucleotides are TGCGCCAGCACCCCTAAGGCAGGCCTTAGCGGTGTCACAGATACGCAGTATTTT.

V and J are TRBV5-6 and TRBJ2-5; 7 nucleotides align to TRBD2. This CDR3 is 15 amino acids long. V shed 3 bases and J 5 bases; nucleotides not matched to a gene: 10. Germline CDR1 is SGHDT and CDR2 is YYEEEE. The CDR3 protein is CASSSGRERFETQYF. CDR3 bases: TGTGCCAGCAGCTCTGGGAGGGAGCGGTTTGAGACCCAGTACTTC.

This rearrangement joins TRBV2 to TRBJ1-4; D is perhaps TRBD1 (6 bases). The germline CDR1 and CDR2 sequences are SNHLY and FYNNEI. The germline V and J ends were trimmed by 6 bases and 12 bases, with 20 bases remaining between them. The CDR3 spans 14 residues. The CDR3 DNA reads as TGTGCCAGCAGGGCCCGACAGGCGAGGAGAGAACTGTTTTTT. As protein: CASRARQARRELFF. The whole variable domain, remainder taken from reference TRBV2 and TRBJ1-4, is EPEVTQTPSHQVTQMGQEVILRCVPISNHLYFYWYRQILGQKVEFLVSFYNNEISEKSEIFDDQFSVERPDGSNFTLKIRSTKLEDSAMYFCASRARQARRELFFGSGTQLSVL.